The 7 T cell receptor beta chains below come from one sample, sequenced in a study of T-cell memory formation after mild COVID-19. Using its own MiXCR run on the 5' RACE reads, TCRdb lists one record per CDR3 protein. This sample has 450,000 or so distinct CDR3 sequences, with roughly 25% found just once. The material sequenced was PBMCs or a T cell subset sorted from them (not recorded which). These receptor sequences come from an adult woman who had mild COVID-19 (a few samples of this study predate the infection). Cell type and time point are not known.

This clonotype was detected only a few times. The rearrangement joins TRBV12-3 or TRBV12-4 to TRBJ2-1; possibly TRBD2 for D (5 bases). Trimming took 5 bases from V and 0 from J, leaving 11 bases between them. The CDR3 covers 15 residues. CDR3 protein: CASSPLAFSYNEQFF. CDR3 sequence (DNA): TGTGCCAGCAGTCCTCTAGCTTTCTCCTACAATGAGCAGTTCTTC.

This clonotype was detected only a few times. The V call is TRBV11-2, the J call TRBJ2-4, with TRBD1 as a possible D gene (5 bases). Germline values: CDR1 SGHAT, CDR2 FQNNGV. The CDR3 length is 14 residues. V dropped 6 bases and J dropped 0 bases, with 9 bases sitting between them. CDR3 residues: CASRRGLAKNIQYF. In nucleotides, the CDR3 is TGTGCCAGCAGAAGGGGTTTAGCCAAAAACATTCAGTACTTC.

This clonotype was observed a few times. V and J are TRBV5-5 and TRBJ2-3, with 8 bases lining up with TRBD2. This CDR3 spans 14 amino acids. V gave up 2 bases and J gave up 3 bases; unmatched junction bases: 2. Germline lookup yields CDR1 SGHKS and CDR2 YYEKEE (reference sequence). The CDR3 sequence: CASSFPSGTDTQYF. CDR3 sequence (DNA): TGTGCCAGCAGCTTCCCTAGCGGGACAGATACGCAGTATTTT. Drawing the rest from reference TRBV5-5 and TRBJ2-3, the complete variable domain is DAGVTQSPTHLIKTRGQQVTLRCSPISGHKSVSWYQQVLGQGPQFIFQYYEKEERGRGNFPDRFSARQFPNYSSELNVNALLLGDSALYLCASSFPSGTDTQYFGPGTRLTVL.

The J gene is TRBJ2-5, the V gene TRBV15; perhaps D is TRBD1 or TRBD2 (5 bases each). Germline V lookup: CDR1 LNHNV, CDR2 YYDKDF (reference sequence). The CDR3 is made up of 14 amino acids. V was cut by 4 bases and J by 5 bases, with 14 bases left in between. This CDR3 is CATSTVGVWETQYF. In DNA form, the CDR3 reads TGTGCCACCAGCACTGTGGGGGTGTGGGAGACCCAGTACTTC.

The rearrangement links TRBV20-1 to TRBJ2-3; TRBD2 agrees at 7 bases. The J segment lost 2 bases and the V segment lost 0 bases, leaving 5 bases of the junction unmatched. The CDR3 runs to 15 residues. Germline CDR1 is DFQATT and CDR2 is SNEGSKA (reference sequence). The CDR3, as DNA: TGCAGTGCTAGAGAGAGAGCGGGAACCACAGATACGCAGTATTTT. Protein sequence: CSARERAGTTDTQYF.

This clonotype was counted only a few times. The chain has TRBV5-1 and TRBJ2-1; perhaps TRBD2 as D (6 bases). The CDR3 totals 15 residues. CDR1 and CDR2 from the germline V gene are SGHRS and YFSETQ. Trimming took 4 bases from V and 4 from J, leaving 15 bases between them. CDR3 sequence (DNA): TGCGCCAGCAGCCGAAACGGGGACTTTTACAATGAGCAGTTCTTC. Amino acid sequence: CASSRNGDFYNEQFF.

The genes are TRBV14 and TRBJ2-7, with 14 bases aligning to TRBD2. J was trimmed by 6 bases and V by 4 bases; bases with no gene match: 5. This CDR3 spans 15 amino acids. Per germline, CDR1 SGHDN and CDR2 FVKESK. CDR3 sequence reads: CASSLRTSGRPEQYF. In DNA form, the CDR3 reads TGTGCCAGCAGCCTGAGGACTAGCGGGAGGCCCGAGCAGTACTTC.